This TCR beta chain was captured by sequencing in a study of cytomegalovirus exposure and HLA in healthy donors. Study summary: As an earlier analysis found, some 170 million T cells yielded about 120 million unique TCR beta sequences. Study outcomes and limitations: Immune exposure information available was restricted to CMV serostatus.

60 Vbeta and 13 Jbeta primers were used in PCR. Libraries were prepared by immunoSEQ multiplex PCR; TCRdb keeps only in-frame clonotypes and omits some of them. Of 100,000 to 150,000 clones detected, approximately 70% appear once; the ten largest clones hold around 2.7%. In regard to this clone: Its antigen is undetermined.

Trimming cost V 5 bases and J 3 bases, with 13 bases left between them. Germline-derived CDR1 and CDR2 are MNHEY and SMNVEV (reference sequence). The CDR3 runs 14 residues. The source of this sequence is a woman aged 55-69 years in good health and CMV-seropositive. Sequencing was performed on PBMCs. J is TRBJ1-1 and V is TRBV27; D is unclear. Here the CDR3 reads CASSERPGYTEAFF. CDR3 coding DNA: TGTGCCAGCAGTGAACGGCCAGGCTACACTGAAGCTTTCTTT.